The clone carrying this T cell receptor beta chain was recorded a few times. The sample originates from a study of naive and memory T cell subsets. Germline V CDR1 and CDR2: MNHEY, SVGEGT. V lost 5 bases and J lost 0, with 14 bases in between. CDR3 size: 16 residues. Two oligonucleotides, mixed equimolar, formed the beta constant-region primer covering TRBC1 and TRBC2. TCRdb fed the UMI-ligation and nested PCR reads into MiXCR, producing one record per CDR3 protein. The table shows approximately 82,000 distinct CDR3 sequences, with 6% to 7.5% occurring only once. The V call is TRBV6-2 or TRBV6-3, the J call TRBJ1-5; the D gene is possibly TRBD1 (6 bases). The sequence was obtained from a human donor in good health. Sequenced sample: central memory CD4+ T cells from blood. The CDR3 spells CASSATQGYSNQPQHF. DNA of the CDR3: TGTGCCAGCAGTGCAACACAGGGCTATAGCAATCAGCCCCAGCATTTT.